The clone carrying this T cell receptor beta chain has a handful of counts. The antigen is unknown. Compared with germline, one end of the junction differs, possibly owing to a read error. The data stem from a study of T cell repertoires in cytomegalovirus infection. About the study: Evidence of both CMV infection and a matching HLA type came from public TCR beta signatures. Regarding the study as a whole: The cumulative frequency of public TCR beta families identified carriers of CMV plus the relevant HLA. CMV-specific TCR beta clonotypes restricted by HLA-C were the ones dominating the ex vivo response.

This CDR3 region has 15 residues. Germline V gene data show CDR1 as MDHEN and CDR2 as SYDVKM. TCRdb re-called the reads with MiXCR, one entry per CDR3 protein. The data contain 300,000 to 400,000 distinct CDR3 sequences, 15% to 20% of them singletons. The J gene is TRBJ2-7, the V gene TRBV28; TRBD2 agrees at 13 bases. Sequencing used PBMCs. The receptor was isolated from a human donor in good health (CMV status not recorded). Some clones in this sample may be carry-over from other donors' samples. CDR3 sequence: CASSSHSGTSGDLCF. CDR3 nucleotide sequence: TGTGCCAGCAGTTCCCATTCCGGGACTAGCGGGGATCTGTGCTTC.